The clone carrying this TCR beta chain was seen a single time. What it binds is unknown. The entry originates in a study of T cells in Graves' hyperthyroidism and ophthalmopathy. General study findings and limits: Ophthalmopathy stood apart from stable hyperthyroidism in a 13 V-J model. Model predictions of ophthalmopathy came a median about 6.3 months before onset.

Uncontrolled infection, other autoimmune disease, pregnancy or lactation led to exclusion. Based on clinical symptoms, serum thyroxine and TRAb, thyroid ultrasound and orbital computed tomography, diagnoses were reached. V lost 0 bases to trimming and J lost 2 bases, with 12 bases between them. This CDR3 has 17 residues. Germline loops: CDR1 SGHRS, CDR2 YFSETQ. Using RNA transcripts as the source, TCR beta CDR3 regions were amplified. First-round RT-PCR with HTBI primers amplified the TCR CDR3 region. A single record per CDR3 protein comes from TCRdb applying MiXCR to the multiplex PCR reads. The sample has 480,000 or so distinct CDR3 sequences, over 45% seen once.

V gene TRBV5-1 combines with J gene TRBJ2-6; D may be TRBD2 (5 bases). This TCR came from an adult woman with Graves' disease, either hyperthyroidism or ophthalmopathy (not recorded which). The sequenced sample was peripheral blood or thyroid tissue (not recorded which). CDR3 bases: TGCGCCAGCAGCTTGGGGGGAGCAAGGACTGGGGCCAACGTCCTGACTTTC. It encodes CASSLGGARTGANVLTF.